Below are 27 T cell receptor beta chains sequenced from a single sample in a study of T cells in Graves' hyperthyroidism and ophthalmopathy. TCR beta CDR3 regions were amplified from RNA transcripts. When the TCR CDR3 underwent first-round RT-PCR, the HTBI primer set was used. One entry per CDR3 protein, called by TCRdb with MiXCR from the multiplex PCR reads. The sample includes more than 500,000 distinct CDR3 sequences, less than 15% of them seen just once. Sequencing was carried out using blood. These receptors all stem from a woman between 40 and 55 years old with Graves' hyperthyroidism.

The chain links TRBV15 to TRBJ2-1; D is unclear. Germline CDR1 LNHNV, CDR2 YYDKDF (reference sequence). The V end lost 5 bases, the J end lost 1 base, and 21 bases lay between the germline ends. The CDR3 length is 18 residues. The CDR3 protein is CATSPGAFLMSSYNEQFF. In nucleotides, the CDR3 is TGTGCCACCAGCCCTGGCGCATTTTTAATGAGTTCCTACAATGAGCAGTTCTTC.

The chain recombines TRBV5-4 with TRBJ1-2; D gene uncertain. Per the germline V gene, CDR1 is SGHNT and CDR2 is YYREEE (reference sequence). With 0 bases removed from V and 7 bases from J, the gap between germline ends came to 7 bases. The CDR3 extends over 12 amino acids. The CDR3 here is CASSLVHSGYTF. Here the CDR3 DNA reads TGTGCCAGCAGCTTGGTTCACAGTGGCTACACCTTC.

This chain joins TRBV3-1 and TRBJ1-2; TRBD1 agrees at 9 bases. Looked up from germline, CDR1 is LGHDT and CDR2 is YNNKEL (reference sequence). CDR3 length: 15 amino acids. J was trimmed by 4 bases and V by 3 bases; bases with no gene match: 6. The chain's CDR3 is CASSQNRGRGYGYTF. The CDR3 bases are TGTGCCAGCAGCCAGAACAGGGGGCGAGGCTATGGCTACACCTTC.

This clonotype was recorded a few times. V is TRBV27 and J is TRBJ2-7; D gene ambiguous. Trimming pared 5 bases from V and 2 bases from J, leaving 13 bases between. CDR1 and CDR2 (germline): MNHEY, SMNVEV (reference sequence). The CDR3 loop spans 14 amino acids. The CDR3 DNA follows: TGTGCCAGCAGTGTCTCATGGAACGCCTACGAGCAGTACTTC. Protein sequence: CASSVSWNAYEQYF.

The sample holds many counts of this clonotype. The chain joins TRBV29-1 to TRBJ2-1; tentative D call: TRBD1 (5 bases). V shed 6 bases and J shed 8 bases, with 14 bases lying between them. CDR3 length equals 12 residues. Germline lookup yields CDR1 SQVTM and CDR2 ANQGSEA. CDR3 sequence (DNA): TGCAGCGTCGACAGCCTCGGTGATGAGCAGTTCTTC. This codes for CSVDSLGDEQFF.

Only a few counts were recorded for this clonotype. The chain links TRBV29-1 to TRBJ2-7, with D perhaps matching TRBD1 or TRBD2 (5 bases each). The CDR3 spans 19 residues. V lost 4 bases and J 2 bases, leaving 30 bases between the germline ends. Germline V lookup: CDR1 SQVTM, CDR2 ANQGSEA. DNA for the CDR3: TGCAGCGTTGTGACTGGAGCCAGGGAGTTCGAGCGGAACCCCTACGAGCAGTACTTC. This gives the protein CSVVTGAREFERNPYEQYF.

This clonotype has just a few counts. The chain links TRBV15 to TRBJ1-3; no clear D gene. This CDR3 contains 13 residues. CDR1 LNHNV and CDR2 YYDKDF come from the germline V gene (reference sequence). V shed 1 base and J shed 4 bases, with 5 bases lying between them. The CDR3 DNA reads TGTGCCACCAGCAGAGTGCGGGGAAACACCATATATTTT. This translates into CATSRVRGNTIYF.

This clonotype appeared many times. V and J are TRBV20-1 and TRBJ2-5, with 8 bases aligning to TRBD1. Germline assignment: CDR1 DFQATT and CDR2 SNEGSKA (reference sequence). The J segment lost 2 bases and the V segment lost 1 base, leaving 6 bases of the junction unmatched. This CDR3 has 15 amino acids. The CDR3 loop reads CSARGRYRGQETQYF. CDR3 bases: TGCAGTGCTAGAGGCCGCTACAGGGGGCAAGAGACCCAGTACTTC.

The rearrangement joins TRBV3-1 to TRBJ1-6; a possible D gene is TRBD1 (5 bases). This CDR3 is built from 16 residues. Per germline, CDR1 LGHDT and CDR2 YNNKEL (reference sequence). Trimming pared 3 bases from V and 9 bases from J, leaving 18 bases between. Here the CDR3 DNA reads TGTGCCAGCAGCCAGATTGGGGACTTCGATACTTCACCCCTCCACTTT. It yields the protein CASSQIGDFDTSPLHF.

This clonotype has at least ten counts. This sequence joins TRBV20-1 and TRBJ1-1; possible D gene TRBD1, 6 bases. The CDR3 is 14 residues long. Germline V gene sequence: CDR1 DFQATT, CDR2 SNEGSKA (reference sequence). The ends were cut back, 4 bases at V and 3 bases at J, with 15 bases in the middle. In DNA form, the CDR3 reads TGCAGTGCTAACTCCCTGACAGGAGACACTGAAGCTTTCTTT. Translation: CSANSLTGDTEAFF.

This clonotype was counted many times. The chain couples TRBV29-1 to TRBJ2-1; D unresolved. This CDR3 comprises 10 residues. V dropped 4 bases and J dropped 13 bases, with 11 bases sitting between them. Germline loops: CDR1 SQVTM, CDR2 ANQGSEA. As DNA, the CDR3 is TGCAGCGTTGGAGCTCAAAAACAGTTCTTC. It is translated as CSVGAQKQFF.

The chain has TRBV29-1 and TRBJ2-5; no clear D. The germline V gene has CDR1 SQVTM and CDR2 ANQGSEA. The CDR3 totals 16 residues. The ends were cut back, 0 bases at V and 2 bases at J, with 16 bases in the middle. CDR3 bases: TGCAGCGTTGAAGATGGCTTCGATGGCTATCAAGAGACCCAGTACTTC. It codes for CSVEDGFDGYQETQYF.

This chain connects TRBV15 to TRBJ2-7; D is ambiguous. Trimming took off 4 bases at V and 3 bases at J, with 4 bases between the two ends. The CDR3 has 11 amino acids. The germline gives CDR1 LNHNV, CDR2 YYDKDF (reference sequence). The CDR3 loop reads CATSNNYEQYF. The CDR3 region has the DNA TGTGCCACCAGCAACAACTACGAGCAGTACTTC.

Concerning this clonotype itself: With a much larger clone just one base away, this may be a read error. The V gene is TRBV5-1, the J gene TRBJ2-1; 8 bases fit TRBD1. J lost 0 bases, V lost 6 bases, and 5 bases had no gene match. Per the germline V gene, CDR1 is SGHRS and CDR2 is YFSETQ. The CDR3 has 15 amino acids. CDR3 DNA: TGCGCCAGCAATACAGGGGGTAGCTCCTACAATGAGCAGTTCTTC. Translating it yields CASNTGGSSYNEQFF. The full variable domain, completed using reference TRBV5-1 and TRBJ2-1, is KAGVTQTPRYLIKTRGQQVTLSCSPISGHRSVSWYQQTPGQGLQFLFEYFSETQRNKGNFPGRFSGRQFSNSRSEMNVSTLELGDSALYLCASNTGGSSYNEQFFGPGTRLTVL.

A word on this clonotype: This may be a read error, as it is one base from a much larger clone. The chain uses TRBV29-1 and TRBJ2-3; 7 nucleotides align to TRBD1. The CDR3 spans 14 residues. With V trimmed by 6 bases and J by 0 bases, 6 bases remained unmatched. Germline lookup yields CDR1 SQVTM and CDR2 ANQGSEA. As DNA, the CDR3 is TGCAGCGTCCCCCCGGGACAGAGCACAGATACGCAGTATTTT. It translates to CSVPPGQSTDTQYF.

Worth noting for this clonotype: A single base separates this from a much larger clone, so it may be a read error. The CDR3 sequence: CAWGRNTGELFF. In nucleotides, the CDR3 is TGTGCCTGGGGTAGAAACACCGGGGAGCTGTTTTTT. V usage is TRBV30 and J usage is TRBJ2-2; D not certain. Per germline, CDR1 GTSNPN and CDR2 SVGIG (reference sequence). CDR3 length equals 12 residues. Between the trimmed V and J ends, which lost 5 bases and 2 bases, there was a span of 6 bases. Full variable domain (remainder filled in from reference TRBV30 and TRBJ2-2): SQTIHQWPATLVQPVGSPLSLECTVEGTSNPNLYWYRQAAGRGLQLLFYSVGIGQISSEVPQNLSASRPQDRQFILSSKKLLLSDSGFYLCAWGRNTGELFFGEGSRLTVL.

The table lists this clonotype with a few counts. A much larger clone differs from this one at a single base, so this may be a read error. The CDR3 DNA is TGTGCCAGCAGCTTAGCATGCTCGGCAGATACGCAGTATTTT. Amino acid sequence: CASSLACSADTQYF. The chain has TRBV7-2 and TRBJ2-3; D remains ambiguous. Per germline, CDR1 SGHTA and CDR2 FQGNSA. The CDR3 is 14 residues long. Trimming left V 0 bases short and J 4 bases short, with 8 bases between.

This clonotype was seen at least ten times. The chain has TRBV18 and TRBJ2-5, with 7 bases matching TRBD1. The CDR3 is 14 residues long. Germline V gene data show CDR1 as KGHSH and CDR2 as LQKENI. The trim removed 8 bases at V and 5 bases at J, leaving 11 bases unmatched. CDR3 nucleotides: TGTGCCAGCAGCCCCAGACAGGGACGGGAGACCCAGTACTTC. Protein sequence: CASSPRQGRETQYF.

Notes on this clonotype: With a much larger clone just one base away, this may be a read error. The CDR3 does not end in the conserved phenylalanine or tryptophan, so this is likely a read error. The rearrangement links TRBV3-1 to TRBJ1-1, with D hard to call. V lost 0 bases and J 6 bases, leaving 11 bases between the germline ends. The CDR3 spans 14 residues. Per germline, CDR1 LGHDT and CDR2 YNNKEL (reference sequence). In nucleotides, the CDR3 is TGTGCCAGCAGCCAAGATCGCGCTAGTCCTGAAGCTTTCCTT. The encoded protein is CASSQDRASPEAFL.

This clonotype was seen ten or more times. This chain joins TRBV20-1 and TRBJ1-4; D gene ambiguous. V was cut by 4 bases and J by 5 bases, with 11 bases left in between. The germline V gene encodes CDR1 DFQATT and CDR2 SNEGSKA (reference sequence). CDR3 length equals 13 residues. The CDR3 loop reads CSANRLTNEKLFF. CDR3 DNA: TGCAGTGCTAACCGGCTAACCAATGAAAAACTGTTTTTT.

A remark on this clonotype: This may stem from a read error, because a much larger clone lies one nucleotide away. Because it lacks the conserved phenylalanine or tryptophan at the end, this CDR3 is likely a read error. The chain joins TRBV7-9 to TRBJ2-5; D unresolved. Germline-derived CDR1 and CDR2 are SEHNR and FQNEAQ (reference sequence). CDR3 size: 14 residues. Trimming left V 2 bases short and J 1 base short, with 8 bases between. The CDR3: CASSLRSPQETQYV. The CDR3 DNA sequence: TGTGCCAGCAGCTTAAGATCCCCCCAAGAGACCCAGTACGTC.

This clonotype showed up many times. The V gene is TRBV20-1, the J gene TRBJ1-1; 7 bases are shared with TRBD1. V was pared by 3 bases and J by 1 base, with 8 bases of the junction left unmatched. CDR3 length: 15 amino acids. Germline CDR1 is DFQATT and CDR2 is SNEGSKA (reference sequence). The CDR3 spells CSASPPGGPNTEAFF. As DNA, the CDR3 is TGCAGTGCTAGTCCGCCAGGGGGACCGAACACTGAAGCTTTCTTT.

V and J are TRBV13 and TRBJ2-3, with a weak D call TRBD2 (7 bases). The CDR3 has 16 residues. V dropped 2 bases and J dropped 2 bases, with 14 bases sitting between them. Germline V CDR1 and CDR2: PRHDT, FYEKMQ (reference sequence). CDR3 in DNA: TGTGCCAGCAGCTTAAGCAGGGGAGGGGCCACAGATACGCAGTATTTT. It yields the protein CASSLSRGGATDTQYF.

This clonotype occurred many times. This chain links TRBV6-7 with TRBJ1-5; D is perhaps TRBD1 (5 bases). TRBV6-7 is noted as an ORF with a role that remains uncertain. The V gene lost 5 bases and the J gene lost 0 bases, with 26 bases spanning the gap. The CDR3 contains 20 residues. The CDR3 DNA is TGTGCCAGCAGTCCTAACGCCACACAAAGGGCAGGGCATAGCAATCAGCCCCAGCATTTT. This encodes CASSPNATQRAGHSNQPQHF.

This clonotype was found many times. The rearrangement uses TRBV7-2 and TRBJ2-3; 9 bases match TRBD2. Germline V gives CDR1 SGHTA, CDR2 FQGNSA. This CDR3 has 17 amino acids. V shed 1 base and J 4 bases; nucleotides not matched to a gene: 9. The CDR3 bases are TGTGCCAGCAGCTTAGGTTTTCGAGCGGGAGGTGCAGATACGCAGTATTTT. Translating gives CASSLGFRAGGADTQYF.

The sample holds a few counts of this clonotype. V usage is TRBV6-1 and J usage is TRBJ1-1, with TRBD1 identical over 8 bases. The CDR3 totals 15 residues. J was trimmed by 5 bases and V by 7 bases; bases with no gene match: 12. The germline gives CDR1 MNHNS, CDR2 SASEGT. The CDR3 protein is CASIFMAGGDTEAFF. CDR3 sequence (DNA): TGTGCCAGCATCTTTATGGCAGGGGGCGATACTGAAGCTTTCTTT.

CDR3 loop: CAWSVGSGELFF. Written as DNA, the CDR3 is TGTGCCTGGAGTGTAGGGTCCGGGGAGCTGTTTTTT. The chain is built from TRBV30 and TRBJ2-2; D is undetermined. CDR3 length: 12 amino acids. CDR1 is GTSNPN and CDR2 is SVGIG in the germline V gene (reference sequence). Trimming removed 0 bases at V and 6 bases at J, with 5 bases between. The full variable domain, its missing parts supplied by reference TRBV30 and TRBJ2-2, is SQTIHQWPATLVQPVGSPLSLECTVEGTSNPNLYWYRQAAGRGLQLLFYSVGIGQISSEVPQNLSASRPQDRQFILSSKKLLLSDSGFYLCAWSVGSGELFFGEGSRLTVL.